The sequence of this T cell receptor beta chain was determined in a study of human T cells and chemical hapten exposure. Broader study findings: Higher patch test scores went with higher counts of PT1 expanded TCRs.

This clonotype was picked up many times. Antigen: not known. Each cDNA molecule in the library carried unique molecular identifiers. A single record per CDR3 protein comes from TCRdb applying MiXCR to the RACE reads. The repertoire holds more than 300,000 distinct CDR3 sequences, with roughly 5% as singletons. Time point indicated: pre-sensitization, week 0. The treatment was: therapeutic diphenylcyclopropenone sensitization with weekly scalp DPC. This sequence originates from a woman between 45 and 65 years old with alopecia areata. Some clones in this sample may be carry-over from other donors' samples. The sequences come from whole blood, collected in connection with sensitization to the hapten diphenylcyclopropenone (DPC).

The CDR3 protein is CSVEDRAGRIEAFF. In DNA form, the CDR3 reads TGCAGCGTTGAAGATCGAGCAGGGAGAATTGAAGCTTTCTTT. The chain couples TRBV29-1 to TRBJ1-1, with D tentatively TRBD1 (5 bases). This CDR3 is built from 14 residues. The germline V and J ends were trimmed by 0 bases and 7 bases, with 15 bases remaining between them. In germline, CDR1 is SQVTM, CDR2 ANQGSEA. The full variable domain, with the rest looked up from reference TRBV29-1 and TRBJ1-1, is SAVISQKPSRDICQRGTSLTIQCQVDSQVTMMFWYRQQPGQSLTLIATANQGSEATYESGFVIDKFPISRPNLTFSTLTVSNMSPEDSSIYLCSVEDRAGRIEAFFGQGTRLTVV.